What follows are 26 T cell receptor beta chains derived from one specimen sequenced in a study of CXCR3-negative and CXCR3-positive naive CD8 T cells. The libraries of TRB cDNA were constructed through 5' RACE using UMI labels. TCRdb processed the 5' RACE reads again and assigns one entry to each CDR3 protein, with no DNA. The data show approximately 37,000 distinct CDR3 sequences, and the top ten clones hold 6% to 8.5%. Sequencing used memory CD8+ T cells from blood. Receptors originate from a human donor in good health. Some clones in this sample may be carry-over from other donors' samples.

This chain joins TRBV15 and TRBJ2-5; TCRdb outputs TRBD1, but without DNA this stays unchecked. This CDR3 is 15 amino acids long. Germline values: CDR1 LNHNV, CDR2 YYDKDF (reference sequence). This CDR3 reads CATSRVPLGGETQYF.

The CDR3 loop reads CASSLGQVPEQYF. The chain couples TRBV12-3 or TRBV12-4 to TRBJ2-7; TCRdb's assignment of TRBD1 cannot be checked, as there is no DNA. The CDR3 loop spans 13 amino acids.

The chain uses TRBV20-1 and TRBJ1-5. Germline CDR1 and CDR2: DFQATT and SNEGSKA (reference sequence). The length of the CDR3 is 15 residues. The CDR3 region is CSAREEGRSNQPQHF.

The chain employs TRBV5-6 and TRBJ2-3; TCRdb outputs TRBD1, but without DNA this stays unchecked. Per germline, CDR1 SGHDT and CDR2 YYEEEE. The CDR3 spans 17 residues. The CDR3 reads CASSGGIKAESTDTQYF. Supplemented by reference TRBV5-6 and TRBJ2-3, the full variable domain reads DAGVTQSPTHLIKTRGQQVTLRCSPKSGHDTVSWYQQALGQGPQFIFQYYEEEERQRGNFPDRFSGHQFPNYSSELNVNALLLGDSALYLCASSGGIKAESTDTQYFGPGTRLTVL.

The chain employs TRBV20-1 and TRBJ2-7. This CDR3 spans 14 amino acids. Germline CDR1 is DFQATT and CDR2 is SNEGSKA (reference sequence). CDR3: CSARDSAESYEQYF.

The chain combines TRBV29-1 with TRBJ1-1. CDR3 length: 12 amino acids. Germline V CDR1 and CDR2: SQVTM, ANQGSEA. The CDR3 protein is CSVPTDNTEAFF.

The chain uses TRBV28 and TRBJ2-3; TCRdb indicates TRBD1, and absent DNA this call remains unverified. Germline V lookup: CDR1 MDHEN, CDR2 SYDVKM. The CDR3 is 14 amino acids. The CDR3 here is CASSLVGGIYTQYF.

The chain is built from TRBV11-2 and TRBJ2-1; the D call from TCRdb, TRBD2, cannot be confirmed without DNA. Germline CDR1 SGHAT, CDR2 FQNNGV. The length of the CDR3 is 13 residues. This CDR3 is CASSEGLAGEQFF.

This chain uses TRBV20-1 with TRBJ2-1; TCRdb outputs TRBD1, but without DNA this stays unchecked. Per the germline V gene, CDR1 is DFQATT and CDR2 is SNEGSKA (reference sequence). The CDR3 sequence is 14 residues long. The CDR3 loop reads CSASNRQGYDEQFF.

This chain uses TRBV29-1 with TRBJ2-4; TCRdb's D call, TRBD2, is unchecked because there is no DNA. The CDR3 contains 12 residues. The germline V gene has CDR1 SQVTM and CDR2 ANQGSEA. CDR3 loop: CSVQEVGDFQYF.

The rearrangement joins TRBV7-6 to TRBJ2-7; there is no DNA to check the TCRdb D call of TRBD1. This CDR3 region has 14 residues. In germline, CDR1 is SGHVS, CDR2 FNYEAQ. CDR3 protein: CASSLVAGGHEQYF.

CDR3 amino acids: CSARDSATTEAFF. The V and J genes are TRBV20-1 and TRBJ1-1. Germline V gene data show CDR1 as DFQATT and CDR2 as SNEGSKA (reference sequence). The CDR3 is 13 residues long.

CDR3 region: CASSFGQGQNEQYF. This chain joins TRBV12-3 or TRBV12-4 and TRBJ2-7; TCRdb outputs TRBD1, but without DNA this stays unchecked. The CDR3 covers 14 residues.

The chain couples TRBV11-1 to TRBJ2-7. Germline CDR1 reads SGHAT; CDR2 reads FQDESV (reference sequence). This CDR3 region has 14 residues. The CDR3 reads CASSLASTAYEQYF.

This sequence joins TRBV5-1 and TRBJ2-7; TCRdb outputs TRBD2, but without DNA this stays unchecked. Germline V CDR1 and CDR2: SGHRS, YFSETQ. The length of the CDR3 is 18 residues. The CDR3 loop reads CASSLGLAGDKFSYEQYF.

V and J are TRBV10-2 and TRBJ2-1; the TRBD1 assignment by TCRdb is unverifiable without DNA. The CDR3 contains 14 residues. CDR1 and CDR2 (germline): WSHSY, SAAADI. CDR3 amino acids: CASRASGSYNEQFF.

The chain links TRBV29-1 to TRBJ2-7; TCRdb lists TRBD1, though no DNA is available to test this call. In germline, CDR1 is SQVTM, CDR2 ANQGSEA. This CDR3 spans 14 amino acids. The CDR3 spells CSVDFGQGFGEQYF.

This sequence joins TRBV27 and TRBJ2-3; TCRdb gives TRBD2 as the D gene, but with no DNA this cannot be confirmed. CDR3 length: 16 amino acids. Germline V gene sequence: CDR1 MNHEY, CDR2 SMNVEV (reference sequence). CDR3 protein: CASSLTLAGVGDTQYF.

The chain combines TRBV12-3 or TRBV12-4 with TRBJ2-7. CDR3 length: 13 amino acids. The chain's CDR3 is CASSYDVPYEQYF.

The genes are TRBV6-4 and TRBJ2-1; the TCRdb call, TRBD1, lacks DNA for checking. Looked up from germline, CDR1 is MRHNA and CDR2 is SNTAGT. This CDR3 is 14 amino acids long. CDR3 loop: CASSDGTGGNEQFF.

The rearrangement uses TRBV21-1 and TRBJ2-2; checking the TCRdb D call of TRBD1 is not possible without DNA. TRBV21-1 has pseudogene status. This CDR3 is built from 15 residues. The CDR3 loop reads CASSQGQVNTGELFF.

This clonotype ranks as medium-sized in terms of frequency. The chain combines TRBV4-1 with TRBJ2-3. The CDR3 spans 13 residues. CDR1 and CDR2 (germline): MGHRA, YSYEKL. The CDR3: CASSQVGTDTQYF.

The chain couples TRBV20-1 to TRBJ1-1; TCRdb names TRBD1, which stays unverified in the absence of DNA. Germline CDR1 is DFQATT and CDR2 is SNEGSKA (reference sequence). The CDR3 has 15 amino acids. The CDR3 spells CSAGWDRGRLTEAFF.

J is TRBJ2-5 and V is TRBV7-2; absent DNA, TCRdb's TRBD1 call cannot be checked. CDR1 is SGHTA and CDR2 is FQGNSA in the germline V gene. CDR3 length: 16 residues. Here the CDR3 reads CASSLVNWPPAETQYF.

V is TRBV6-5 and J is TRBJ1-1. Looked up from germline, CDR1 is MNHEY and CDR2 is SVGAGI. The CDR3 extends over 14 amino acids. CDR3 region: CASSYTNMNTEAFF.

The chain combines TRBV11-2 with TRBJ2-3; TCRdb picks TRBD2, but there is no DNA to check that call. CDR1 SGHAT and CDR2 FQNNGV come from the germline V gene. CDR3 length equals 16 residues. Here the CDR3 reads CASSQWGLAVQDTQYF.